This T cell receptor beta chain was sequenced in a study of response to subunit inactivated influenza vaccine. Concerning this clonotype itself: Its antigen is unidentified.

Regarding the study as a whole: Authors proposed each seasonal influenza vaccination draws in few new T cells.

TCRdb re-derived calls from the RT-PCR reads in MiXCR, one entry per CDR3 protein. The table shows hundreds of thousands of distinct CDR3 sequences, with less than 30% occurring only once. The trim removed 4 bases at V and 3 bases at J, leaving 3 bases unmatched. Germline V CDR1 and CDR2: LGHNA, YNFKEQ. CDR3 length equals 15 residues. The sequenced sample was CD4+ T cells sorted from PBMCs, obtained more than 4 days after vaccination. The receptor's source is a man in his fifties who received an inactivated influenza vaccine. The chain recombines TRBV4-2 with TRBJ2-2; 9 bases align to TRBD1. The CDR3 spells CASSLRDRDTGELFF. DNA of the CDR3: TGTGCCAGCAGCCTCCGGGACAGGGACACCGGGGAGCTGTTTTTT.